The clone carrying this T cell receptor beta chain was detected a few times. The data were taken from a study of blood T cell repertoires in COVID-19. The CDR3 is made up of 12 amino acids. V lost 4 bases and J lost 9, with 12 bases in between. Germline CDR1 reads MDHEN; CDR2 reads SYDVKM. Authors' processing steps: Estimated nucleated cell counts came from reference gene primer amplification. Data came from immunoSEQ multiplex PCR; TCRdb stores just in-frame clones and leaves some out. From that table come the V and J calls and clone size; the DNA was used to work out D and trimming. This table has approximately 70,000 clones, 79% appearing once.

The source is a woman between 55 and 75 years old with acute or convalescent COVID-19. J is TRBJ1-1 and V is TRBV28; no definite D call. Sequences were obtained from peripheral blood. The CDR3, as DNA: TGTGCCAGCAGTTCTCCCGGGAGGCAAGCTTTCTTT. It codes for CASSSPGRQAFF. The full variable domain, its missing parts supplied by reference TRBV28 and TRBJ1-1, is DVKVTQSSRYLVKRTGEKVFLECVQDMDHENMFWYRQDPGLGLRLIYFSYDVKMKEKGDIPEGYSVSREKKERFSLILESASTNQTSMYLCASSSPGRQAFFGQGTRLTVV.